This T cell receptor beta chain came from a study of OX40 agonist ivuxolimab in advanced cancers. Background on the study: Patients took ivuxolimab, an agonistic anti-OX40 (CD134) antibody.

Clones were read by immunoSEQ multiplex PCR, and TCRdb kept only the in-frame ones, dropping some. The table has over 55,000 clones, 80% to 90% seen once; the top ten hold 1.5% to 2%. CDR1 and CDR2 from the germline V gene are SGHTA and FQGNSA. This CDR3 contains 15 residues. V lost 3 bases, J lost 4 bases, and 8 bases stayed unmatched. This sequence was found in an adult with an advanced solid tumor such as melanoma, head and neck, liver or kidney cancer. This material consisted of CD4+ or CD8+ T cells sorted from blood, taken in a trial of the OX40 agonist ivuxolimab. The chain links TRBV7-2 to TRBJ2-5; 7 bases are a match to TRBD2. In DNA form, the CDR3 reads TGTGCCAGCAGCTTCCAAGCGGGAAACACAGAGACCCAGTACTTC. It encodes CASSFQAGNTETQYF. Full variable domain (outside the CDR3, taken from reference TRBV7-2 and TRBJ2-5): GAGVSQSPSNKVTEKGKDVELRCDPISGHTALYWYRQSLGQGLEFLIYFQGNSAPDKSGLPSDRFSAERTGGSVSTLTIQRTQQEDSAVYLCASSFQAGNTETQYFGPGTRLLVL.